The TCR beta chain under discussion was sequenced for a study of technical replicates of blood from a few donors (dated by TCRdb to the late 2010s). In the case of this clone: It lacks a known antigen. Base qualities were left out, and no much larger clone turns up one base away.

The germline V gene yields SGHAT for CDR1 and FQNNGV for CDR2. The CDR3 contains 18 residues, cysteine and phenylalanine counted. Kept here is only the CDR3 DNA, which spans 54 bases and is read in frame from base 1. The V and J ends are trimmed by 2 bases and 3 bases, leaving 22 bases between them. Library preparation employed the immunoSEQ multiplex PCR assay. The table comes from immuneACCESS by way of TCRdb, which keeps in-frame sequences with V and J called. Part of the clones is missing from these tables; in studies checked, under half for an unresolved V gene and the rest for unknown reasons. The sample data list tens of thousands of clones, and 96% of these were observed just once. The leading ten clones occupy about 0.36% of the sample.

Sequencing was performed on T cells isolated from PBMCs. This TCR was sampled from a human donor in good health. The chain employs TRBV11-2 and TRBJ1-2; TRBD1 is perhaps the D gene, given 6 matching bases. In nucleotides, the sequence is TGTGCCAGCAGCTTACGACTGGGCATACAGGGAAATGACTATGGCTACACCTTC. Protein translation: CASSLRLGIQGNDYGYTF.